The clone carrying this TCR beta chain was observed at least ten times. The data stem from a study of Graves' ophthalmopathy and Graves' hyperthyroidism. Stable hyperthyroidism denotes an absence of ophthalmopathy throughout 18 months of follow-up. None of the included patients had other autoimmune diseases, uncontrolled infections, pregnancy or lactation, as these led to exclusion. About 10 ml of fresh blood yielded the PBMCs by density gradient. RNA transcripts were the template, and TCR beta CDR3 regions were amplified from them. First-round RT-PCR relied on HTBI primers, and a second-round multiplex PCR came next. TCRdb reprocessed the multiplex PCR reads with MiXCR, giving one entry per CDR3 protein. The repertoire holds some 380,000 distinct CDR3 sequences, 15% to 19% seen once, with about 7% in the top ten. Germline V gene lookup returns CDR1 LGHNT and CDR2 FRNRAP. The CDR3 loop spans 15 amino acids. V dropped 5 bases and J dropped 1; count of bases not matched to a gene: 7.

The V call is TRBV12-5, the J call TRBJ1-1, with 7 bases identical to TRBD1. This clonotype originated in a woman under 30 with stable Graves' hyperthyroidism. Material for sequencing was peripheral blood. The CDR3 spells CASGQRDSENTEAFF. For the CDR3, the DNA is TGTGCTAGTGGTCAACGGGACAGCGAGAACACTGAAGCTTTCTTT.